Included here is one T cell receptor beta chain sequence, with context. The data stem from a study of blood T cell repertoires in COVID-19. Study summary: Acute and convalescent COVID-19 samples came from the United States, Italy and Spain. T cells, B-cell-depleted T cells, or PBMCs supplied cDNA or gDNA.

Profiling relied on immunoSEQ multiplex PCR, and the TCRdb table lists in-frame clones only, not all of them. This table has fewer than 250,000 clones, about 90% appearing once. The source of this sequence is a woman aged 55-70 years with acute or convalescent COVID-19. Sequenced input: peripheral blood.

CDR3: CASSNRANYGYTF. The CDR3 DNA sequence: TGTGCCAGCAGCAACAGGGCTAACTATGGCTACACCTTC. The chain links TRBV12-3 or TRBV12-4 to TRBJ1-2, with a tentative D call TRBD1 (6 bases). CDR3 length equals 13 residues. V was cut by 6 bases and J by 0 bases, with 8 bases left in between.